This T cell receptor (beta chain) was identified in a study of regulatory T cells in long-lasting Graves disease. Overall study results and limits: Preferential use of TRBV28, TRBJ1-2 and TRBJ2-5 was seen in persistent disease. It was peripheral blood alone, not thyroid tissue, that was studied.

Specified time point: persistent/refractory GD, antithyroid drugs over 5 years with positive TRAb. PBMC RNA was the source of the TCR library. The CDR3 consists of 15 residues. J gave up 8 bases and V 0 bases, and 7 bases lay outside the gene matches. Germline lookup yields CDR1 LGHNA and CDR2 YSLEER. This clonotype has only a few counts. Its antigen remains unknown. Through Arm-PCR of CDR3 regions and iRepertoire HTBI primers, TCR beta libraries were built. TCRdb re-analysed the multiplex PCR reads in MiXCR, keeping a single row per CDR3 protein. The sample comprises 300,000 to 350,000 distinct CDR3 sequences, about 18% of which are singletons, and less than 35% rests with the top ten.

Sequenced material: peripheral blood mononuclear cells (PBMCs), taken when the disease was refractory, from a patient treated with antithyroid drugs. The sequence was collected from a female donor with Graves disease. The chain joins TRBV4-3 to TRBJ1-2, with 9 bases aligning to TRBD1. As DNA, the CDR3 is TGCGCCAGCAGCCAAGATTGGGACAGGGCTGGGGGCTACACCTTC. Encoded protein: CASSQDWDRAGGYTF.